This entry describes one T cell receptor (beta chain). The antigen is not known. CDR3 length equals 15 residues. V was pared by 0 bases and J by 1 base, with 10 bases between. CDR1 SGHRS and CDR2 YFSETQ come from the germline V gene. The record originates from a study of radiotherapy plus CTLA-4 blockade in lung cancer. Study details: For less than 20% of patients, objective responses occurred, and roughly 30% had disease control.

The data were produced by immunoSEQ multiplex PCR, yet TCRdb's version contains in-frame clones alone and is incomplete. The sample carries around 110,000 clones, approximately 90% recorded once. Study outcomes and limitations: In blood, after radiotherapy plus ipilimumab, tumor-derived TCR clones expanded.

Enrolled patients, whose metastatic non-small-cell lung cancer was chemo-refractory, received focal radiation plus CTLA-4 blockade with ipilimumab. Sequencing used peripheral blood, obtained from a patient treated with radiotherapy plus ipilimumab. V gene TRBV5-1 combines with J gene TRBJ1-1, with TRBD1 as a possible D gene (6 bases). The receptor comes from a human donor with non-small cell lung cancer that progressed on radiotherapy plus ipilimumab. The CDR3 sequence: CASSLEGVGNTEAFF. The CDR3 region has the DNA TGCGCCAGCAGCTTGGAGGGGGTTGGGAACACTGAAGCTTTCTTT.